The 10 T cell receptor beta chains reported below all come from one sample, sequenced in a study of T cell repertoires in cytomegalovirus infection. For these receptors, no antigen is known. In TCRdb, the reads were re-called with MiXCR into one record per CDR3 protein. Counted here are 450,000 to 650,000 distinct CDR3 sequences, about 40% occurring once; the ten biggest clones make up 48%. The specimen was cultured PBMCs, collected from culture after CMV antigen stimulation. The receptors here all came from a human donor in good health (CMV status not recorded). Some clones in this sample may be carry-over from other donors' samples.

This chain joins TRBV7-2 and TRBJ1-5; a weak D match, TRBD1 (5 bases). Trimming took 2 bases from V and 6 from J, leaving 11 bases between them. CDR3 length: 14 residues. The germline V gene encodes CDR1 SGHTA and CDR2 FQGNSA. For the CDR3, the DNA is TGTGCCAGCAGCTTAATCGGGGGGGGTCAGCCCCAGCATTTT. It specifies CASSLIGGGQPQHF.

The gene calls are TRBV7-6 and TRBJ2-1; D may be TRBD2 (5 bases). Trimming removed 1 base from V and 3 bases from J, with 13 bases in between. CDR3 length: 16 residues. Germline assignment: CDR1 SGHVS and CDR2 FNYEAQ. In DNA, the CDR3 is TGTGCCAGCAGCTTAGGCACCCAGCGGCTCTACAATGAGCAGTTCTTC. Protein: CASSLGTQRLYNEQFF.

The chain has TRBV12-5 and TRBJ2-7; possibly TRBD1 for D (6 bases). This CDR3 is built from 13 residues. Per germline, CDR1 LGHNT and CDR2 FRNRAP. The V end was cut by 7 bases, the J end by 0 bases, with 10 bases between. CDR3 bases: TGTGCTAGTGCCCCGGACAGCTCCTACGAGCAGTACTTC. Protein: CASAPDSSYEQYF.

The genes are TRBV27 and TRBJ2-7; D is unresolved. The length of the CDR3 is 17 residues. V shed 0 bases and J shed 6 bases, with 21 bases lying between them. The V gene's germline CDR1 is MNHEY and CDR2 SMNVEV (reference sequence). The CDR3 DNA follows: TGTGCCAGCAGTTTATCCCATAGTTACTCTGCCTGGGGCGAGCAGTACTTC. This gives the protein CASSLSHSYSAWGEQYF.

This clonotype was seen a handful of times. The chain carries TRBV7-2 and TRBJ2-6; D is unclear. The CDR3 loop spans 15 amino acids. The ends were cut back, 5 bases at V and 0 bases at J, with 8 bases in the middle. Germline CDR1 SGHTA, CDR2 FQGNSA. CDR3 nucleotide sequence: TGTGCCAGCAGCCTCGACCGCTCTGGGGCCAACGTCCTGACTTTC. This codes for CASSLDRSGANVLTF.

This clonotype was detected a few times. V and J are TRBV12-3 or TRBV12-4 and TRBJ1-4; D call uncertain. This CDR3 comprises 15 residues. Trimming shortened V by 7 bases and J by 7 bases, and 19 bases separated the two germline ends. Written as DNA, the CDR3 is TGTGCCAGCACCCTATATCCCGGCGGGCTTGAAAAACTGTTTTTT. Protein: CASTLYPGGLEKLFF.

This clonotype occurred once. The rearrangement links TRBV19 to TRBJ2-7; D is perhaps TRBD2 (5 bases). Germline CDR1 and CDR2: LNHDA and SQIVND (reference sequence). V was cut by 5 bases and J by 3 bases, with 14 bases left in between. The length of the CDR3 is 14 residues. The CDR3 reads CASSPSTSYYEQYF. The CDR3, as DNA: TGTGCCAGTAGTCCCTCAACTAGTTACTACGAGCAGTACTTC. The whole variable domain, remainder taken from reference TRBV19 and TRBJ2-7, is DGGITQSPKYLFRKEGQNVTLSCEQNLNHDAMYWYRQDPGQGLRLIYYSQIVNDFQKGDIAEGYSVSREKKESFPLTVTSAQKNPTAFYLCASSPSTSYYEQYFGPGTRLTVT.

This clonotype was picked up a small number of times. The chain links TRBV10-3 to TRBJ2-3; TRBD2 agrees at 10 bases. CDR1 and CDR2 (germline): ENHRY, SYGVKD. The junction had 2 bases not matched to a gene; V was cut back by 0 bases and J by 5 bases. The CDR3 runs 15 residues. The CDR3 loop reads CAISESRTSGDTQYF. The CDR3 DNA reads as TGTGCCATCAGTGAGTCGAGGACTAGCGGAGATACGCAGTATTTT.

This clonotype was seen a single time. The J gene is TRBJ2-7, the V gene TRBV7-6; 13 nucleotides match TRBD2. Per the germline V gene, CDR1 is SGHVS and CDR2 is FNYEAQ. The trim removed 5 bases at V and 4 bases at J, leaving 8 bases unmatched. The CDR3 length is 16 residues. The CDR3 reads CASSGTSGTLGYEQYF. The CDR3 nucleotides are TGTGCCAGCAGCGGGACTAGCGGGACCCTGGGATACGAGCAGTACTTC.

This clonotype was seen more than once but under ten times. The chain links TRBV7-2 to TRBJ2-7; TRBD2 agrees at 7 bases. The junction had 18 bases not matched to a gene; V was cut back by 5 bases and J by 5 bases. The CDR3 runs 17 residues. Per germline, CDR1 SGHTA and CDR2 FQGNSA. Written as DNA, the CDR3 is TGTGCCAGCAGCCGGACGGGGGGAGGGCAGGCCCTGAACGAGCAGTACTTC. This codes for CASSRTGGGQALNEQYF.